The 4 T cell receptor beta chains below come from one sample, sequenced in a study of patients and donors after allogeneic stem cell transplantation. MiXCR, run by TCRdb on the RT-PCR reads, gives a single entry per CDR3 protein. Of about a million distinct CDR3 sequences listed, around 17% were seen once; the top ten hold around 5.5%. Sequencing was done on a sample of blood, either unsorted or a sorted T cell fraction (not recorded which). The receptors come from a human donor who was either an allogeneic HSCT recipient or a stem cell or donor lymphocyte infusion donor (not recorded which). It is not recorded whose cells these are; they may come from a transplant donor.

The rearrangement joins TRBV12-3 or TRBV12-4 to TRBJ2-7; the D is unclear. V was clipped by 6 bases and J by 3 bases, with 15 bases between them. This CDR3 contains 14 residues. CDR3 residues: CASSSAPGGYEQYF. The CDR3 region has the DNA TGTGCCAGCAGCTCGGCTCCGGGCGGCTACGAGCAGTACTTC.

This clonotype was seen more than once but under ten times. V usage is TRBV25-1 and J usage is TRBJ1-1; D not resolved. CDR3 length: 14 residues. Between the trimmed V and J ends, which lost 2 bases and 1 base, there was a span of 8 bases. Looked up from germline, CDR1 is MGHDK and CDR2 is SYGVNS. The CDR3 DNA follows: TGTGCCAGCAGTGAACAGGCGAAGAACACTGAAGCTTTCTTT. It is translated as CASSEQAKNTEAFF.

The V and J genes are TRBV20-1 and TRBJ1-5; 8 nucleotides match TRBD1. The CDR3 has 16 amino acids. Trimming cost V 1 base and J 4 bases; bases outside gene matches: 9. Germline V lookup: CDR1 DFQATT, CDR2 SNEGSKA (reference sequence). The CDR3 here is CSARGEKGTGNQPQHF. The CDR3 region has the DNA TGCAGTGCTAGAGGCGAAAAAGGGACAGGAAATCAGCCCCAGCATTTT.

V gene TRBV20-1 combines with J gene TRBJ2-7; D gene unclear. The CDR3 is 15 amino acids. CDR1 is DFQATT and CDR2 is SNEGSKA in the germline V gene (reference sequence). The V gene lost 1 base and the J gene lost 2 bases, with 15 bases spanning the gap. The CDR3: CSARGGRIPPYEQYF. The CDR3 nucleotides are TGCAGTGCTAGAGGGGGAAGAATCCCGCCCTACGAGCAGTACTTC.